This is a list of T cell receptor beta chains from one sample in a study of T cells after yellow fever vaccination. TCRdb used MiXCR to reprocess the 5' RACE reads, holding one entry per CDR3 protein. The data contain 450,000 to 650,000 distinct CDR3 sequences, approximately 13% of them singletons. Source: PBMCs, taken on the day of the yellow fever booster vaccination. The source of these receptors is a man aged 30-40 years who received the YFV17D yellow fever vaccine. Both conserved end residues are part of each CDR3. D genes are given only for firm matches. Size is stated for part of the rows, as once, few or many counts, or as a class when the clone is expanded.

TRBV10-3	-	TRBJ2-3	TRBD2	CAIRAASGSQQDTQYF	TGTGCCATCAGGGCGGCTAGCGGGAGTCAGCAAGATACGCAGTATTTT
TRBV14	few	TRBJ1-4	-	CASSQGKVSNEKLFF	TGTGCCAGCAGCCAAGGAAAGGTATCCAATGAAAAACTGTTTTTT
TRBV7-8	-	TRBJ1-5	TRBD1	CASSLYRGDQPQHF	TGTGCCAGCAGCCTTTACAGGGGGGATCAGCCCCAGCATTTT
TRBV15	few	TRBJ2-7	-	CATSLWADEQYF	TGTGCCACCAGCCTCTGGGCAGACGAGCAGTACTTC
TRBV11-2	few	TRBJ2-1	TRBD2	CASSPTGTSLVDEQFF	TGTGCCAGCAGTCCGACCGGGACTAGCTTGGTCGATGAGCAGTTCTTC
TRBV7-8	many	TRBJ2-3	-	CASSLGLSRTDTQYF	TGTGCCAGCAGCTTAGGATTGTCCCGCACAGATACGCAGTATTTT
TRBV5-1	few	TRBJ1-4	-	CASSLREQGREKLFF	TGCGCCAGCAGCTTGAGAGAGCAGGGGAGAGAAAAACTGTTTTTT
TRBV9	-	TRBJ2-1	TRBD1	CASTSNSGGAYNEQFF	TGTGCCAGCACCTCTAACTCAGGGGGCGCCTACAATGAGCAGTTCTTC
TRBV28	few	TRBJ2-2	TRBD1	CASSFLDRVAGELFF	TGTGCCAGCAGTTTTTTGGACAGGGTCGCCGGGGAGCTGTTTTTT
TRBV7-9	-	TRBJ2-1	TRBD2	CASSQLAGEDNEQFF	TGTGCCAGCAGCCAACTAGCGGGAGAAGACAATGAGCAGTTCTTC
TRBV7-6	-	TRBJ1-1	-	CASSGGPIKGAEAFF	TGTGCCAGCAGCGGAGGGCCCATCAAAGGGGCCGAAGCTTTCTTT